Each of the 21 T cell receptor beta chains below was sequenced from the same sample in a study of OX40 agonist ivuxolimab in advanced cancers. Measured with immunoSEQ multiplex PCR; TCRdb has only the in-frame clones, and not every one. This sample has about 63,000 clones, with 80% to 90% found just once. The sequences come from CD4+ or CD8+ T cells sorted from blood, collected in a trial of the OX40 agonist ivuxolimab. Receptor source: an adult with an advanced solid tumor such as melanoma, head and neck, liver or kidney cancer.

V is TRBV18 and J is TRBJ2-7, with 7 positions matching TRBD1. The V gene end was trimmed by 3 bases and the J gene end by 6 bases; junction bases not matched to a gene: 8. This CDR3 comprises 14 residues. Germline CDR1 KGHSH, CDR2 LQKENI. CDR3 bases: TGTGCCAGCTCACCTACAGGGGTCCAAAGCGAGCAGTACTTC. Translated: CASSPTGVQSEQYF.

V is TRBV18 and J is TRBJ2-1; TRBD2 is a possible D gene (6 bases). CDR3 length equals 15 residues. CDR1 is KGHSH and CDR2 is LQKENI in the germline V gene. V lost 5 bases and J lost 0, with 11 bases in between. CDR3 sequence: CASSSGGSSYNEQFF. The CDR3 DNA follows: TGTGCCAGCTCAAGTGGGGGGAGCTCCTACAATGAGCAGTTCTTC.

V is TRBV4-2 and J is TRBJ2-1, with TRBD2 matching 7 bases. J was trimmed by 5 bases and V by 0 bases; bases with no gene match: 7. Looked up from germline, CDR1 is LGHNA and CDR2 is YNFKEQ. The CDR3 is made up of 16 amino acids. CDR3 region: CASSQEGGLTHNEQFF. For the CDR3, the DNA is TGTGCCAGCAGCCAAGAGGGGGGACTAACCCACAATGAGCAGTTCTTC.

A few counts support this clone. This chain connects TRBV11-2 to TRBJ2-7; 8 nucleotides line up with TRBD1. This CDR3 comprises 16 residues. Trimming at V came to 4 bases and at J to 3 bases, leaving 11 bases not matched to a gene. Germline V gives CDR1 SGHAT, CDR2 FQNNGV. In nucleotides, the CDR3 is TGTGCCAGCAGCTCTCACGGACAGGGTCGTAACTACGAGCAGTACTTC. It yields the protein CASSSHGQGRNYEQYF.

The chain links TRBV6-5 to TRBJ1-2; D possibly corresponds to TRBD1 (5 bases). The V end lost 4 bases, the J end lost 4 bases, and 13 bases lay between the germline ends. CDR3 length: 14 residues. CDR1 MNHEY and CDR2 SVGAGI come from the germline V gene. The CDR3 region has the DNA TGTGCCAGCAGTTTCTCTGGGGGTGGCTATGGCTACACCTTC. Its protein is CASSFSGGGYGYTF.

J is TRBJ2-3 and V is TRBV10-3; 14 positions agree with TRBD2. Germline assignment: CDR1 ENHRY and CDR2 SYGVKD. After removal of 6 bases from V and 7 bases from J, the junction contained 6 bases not matched to a gene. There are 15 residues in the CDR3. For the CDR3, the DNA is TGTGCCATCAGCCCCGGGACTAGCGGGGGACATACGCAGTATTTT. Its protein product is CAISPGTSGGHTQYF.

The chain combines TRBV11-2 with TRBJ2-3; D ambiguous. Germline assignment: CDR1 SGHAT and CDR2 FQNNGV. V lost 5 bases, J lost 7 bases, and 10 bases lay in between. The CDR3 totals 12 residues. This CDR3 reads CASSGWGNTQYF. Here the CDR3 DNA reads TGTGCCAGCAGCGGGTGGGGTAATACGCAGTATTTT.

The V and J genes are TRBV14 and TRBJ1-2; D is unresolved. The CDR3 spans 13 residues. Per the germline V gene, CDR1 is SGHDN and CDR2 is FVKESK. V lost 5 bases, J lost 5 bases, and 12 bases lay in between. This chain's CDR3 is CASSGWKFYGYTF. As DNA, the CDR3 is TGTGCCAGCAGCGGATGGAAGTTTTATGGCTACACCTTC.

The chain combines TRBV9 with TRBJ2-7, with 7 bases fitting TRBD1. Trimming removed 4 bases from V and 5 bases from J; junction bases left unmatched: 15. Germline V gene data show CDR1 as SGDLS and CDR2 as YYNGEE. The CDR3 totals 16 residues. CDR3: CASSPRLRDSLNEQYF. The CDR3 DNA reads TGTGCCAGCAGCCCCCGGCTTCGGGACAGTCTAAACGAGCAGTACTTC. Combining the CDR3 with reference TRBV9 and TRBJ2-7 gives the whole variable domain DSGVTQTPKHLITATGQRVTLRCSPRSGDLSVYWYQQSLDQGLQFLIQYYNGEERAKGNILERFSAQQFPDLHSELNLSSLELGDSALYFCASSPRLRDSLNEQYFGPGTRLTVT.

The chain uses TRBV19 and TRBJ1-2, with a tentative D call TRBD1 (5 bases). Germline CDR1 is LNHDA and CDR2 is SQIVND (reference sequence). V was cut by 5 bases and J by 1 base, with 14 bases left in between. This CDR3 region has 15 residues. This CDR3 is CASSPTRGYNYGYTF. CDR3 in DNA: TGTGCCAGTAGTCCGACGAGGGGTTATAACTATGGCTACACCTTC.

The chain employs TRBV5-1 and TRBJ1-5; D is undetermined. Germline values: CDR1 SGHRS, CDR2 YFSETQ. V was shortened by 0 bases and J by 12 bases, with 19 bases between the two germline ends. The CDR3 length is 15 residues. The CDR3 loop is CASSLDGRIGSGQHF. In DNA form, the CDR3 reads TGCGCCAGCAGCTTGGATGGGCGGATTGGGTCGGGCCAGCATTTT.

The chain is built from TRBV27 and TRBJ1-5; D is undetermined. The CDR3 runs 15 residues. CDR1 MNHEY and CDR2 SMNVEV come from the germline V gene (reference sequence). V lost 8 bases and J lost 2, with 16 bases in between. The CDR3 DNA reads as TGTGCCAGCCCCGCCGGCGGCCATCGCAATCAGCCCCAGCATTTT. The encoded protein is CASPAGGHRNQPQHF.

The chain has TRBV6-5 and TRBJ2-1; 7 bases agree with TRBD1. From germline, CDR1 is MNHEY and CDR2 SVGAGI. With V trimmed by 7 bases and J by 4 bases, 7 bases remained unmatched. The CDR3 consists of 14 residues. The CDR3, as DNA: TGTGCCAGCACCCCCCACAGGGGATACAATGAGCAGTTCTTC. This sequence encodes CASTPHRGYNEQFF.

V is TRBV7-2 and J is TRBJ2-5; D is unclear. Germline-derived CDR1 and CDR2 are SGHTA and FQGNSA. Trimming left V 5 bases short and J 5 bases short, with 12 bases between. The CDR3 length is 13 residues. The CDR3: CASSPPGEETQYF. The CDR3 DNA reads TGTGCCAGCAGCCCCCCGGGTGAGGAGACCCAGTACTTC.

This clone occurred once. This chain connects TRBV6-6 to TRBJ1-3; the D gene is possibly TRBD1 (6 bases). V shed 0 bases and J shed 0 bases, with 6 bases lying between them. CDR1 and CDR2 from the germline V gene are MNHNY and SVGAGI (reference sequence). This CDR3 has 15 amino acids. Here the CDR3 DNA reads TGTGCCAGCAGTTACTCGGGGGCCTCTGGAAACACCATATATTTT. This sequence encodes CASSYSGASGNTIYF.

The V and J genes are TRBV6-6 and TRBJ1-4; 8 nucleotides agree with TRBD1. The CDR3 contains 15 residues. V shed 6 bases, J shed 6 bases, and the junction held 9 bases outside the gene matches. CDR1 is MNHNY, CDR2 SVGAGI, per germline (reference sequence). The CDR3 loop is CASRTGVGLDEKLFF. CDR3 DNA sequence: TGTGCCAGCAGGACAGGGGTAGGGTTAGATGAAAAACTGTTTTTT.

A note on this clone: Other DNA sequences in the same sample also yield this CDR3. This chain links TRBV19 with TRBJ1-2; D is possibly TRBD1 (5 bases). V gave up 6 bases and J gave up 11 bases, with 22 bases separating them. The CDR3 has 14 amino acids. Germline assignment: CDR1 LNHDA and CDR2 SQIVND (reference sequence). The CDR3 bases are TGTGCCAGTAGATCCCGGGGGAACCTATGGAGTTACACCTTC. Translating gives CASRSRGNLWSYTF.

This CDR3 is CASSTLSHGTYEQYF. CDR3 DNA sequence: TGTGCCAGTAGTACCCTCTCGCATGGGACCTACGAGCAGTACTTC. The chain is built from TRBV19 and TRBJ2-7; D unclear. CDR3 size: 15 residues. The V gene's germline CDR1 is LNHDA and CDR2 SQIVND (reference sequence). V gave up 4 bases and J gave up 2 bases, with 15 bases separating them.

The chain joins TRBV9 to TRBJ2-7; D possibly corresponds to TRBD2 (6 bases). Germline-derived CDR1 and CDR2 are SGDLS and YYNGEE. CDR3 size: 15 residues. V was cut by 0 bases and J by 2 bases, with 12 bases left in between. CDR3 sequence reads: CASSVGGRDPYEQYF. Written as DNA, the CDR3 is TGTGCCAGCAGCGTAGGAGGGCGGGACCCCTACGAGCAGTACTTC.

This chain connects TRBV29-1 to TRBJ1-2; no reliable D call. This CDR3 spans 14 amino acids. V lost 3 bases and J 7 bases, leaving 18 bases between the germline ends. The V gene's germline CDR1 is SQVTM and CDR2 ANQGSEA. The CDR3 nucleotides read TGCAGCGTTGACGTGCCTCCTAGATGGTCTGGCTACACCTTC. Protein sequence: CSVDVPPRWSGYTF.

The V and J genes are TRBV14 and TRBJ2-3; 11 positions agree with TRBD2. The germline V gene has CDR1 SGHDN and CDR2 FVKESK. There are 17 residues in the CDR3. V was pared by 1 base and J by 2 bases, with 5 bases of the junction left unmatched. CDR3 nucleotides: TGTGCCAGCAGCCAAGGGGTTAGCGGGGGGGCCACAGATACGCAGTATTTT. It translates to CASSQGVSGGATDTQYF.